A selection of T cell receptor beta chains follows, all from one sample in a study of long-term antiretroviral therapy in people with HIV. The method was immunoSEQ multiplex PCR; TCRdb's version includes in-frame clones alone and lacks a portion of them. This table holds 25,000 to 35,000 clones, around 78% found once. The source was unsorted PBMCs, collected 1.5 years before starting antiretroviral therapy. The source of these receptors is a man aged 18 to 30 with HIV. Both conserved end residues are part of each CDR3. A D gene is named only where the DNA matches it firmly. For some rows the clone size is stated as once, few or many, or as a class when expanded; others skip it.

d_call | clone_size | j_call | v_call | cdr3_nt | cdr3_aa
- | - | TRBJ2-5 | TRBV6-5 | TGTGCCAGCACAGGGCTCGAGACCCAGTACTTC | CASTGLETQYF
- | - | TRBJ2-4 | TRBV5-1 | TGCGCCAGCAGCGTTCCCAGGGAGGGGGGGCCAGCCAAAAACATTCAGTACTTC | CASSVPREGGPAKNIQYF
- | few | TRBJ2-1 | TRBV19 | TGTGCCAGTAGTATTGGGGGCGCGGGGGAGGAGCAGTTCTTC | CASSIGGAGEEQFF
- | - | TRBJ1-1 | TRBV18 | TGTGCCAGCTCCTACACTAGGGGTACTGAAGCTTTCTTT | CASSYTRGTEAFF
TRBD2 | - | TRBJ2-5 | TRBV28 | TGTGCCGTTATCCCCCCTAGCGGGAGGGAAGAGACCCAGTACTTC | CAVIPPSGREETQYF
- | - | TRBJ1-5 | TRBV19 | TGTGCCAGTAGCATTCTGGGAACTAATCAGCCCCAGCATTTT | CASSILGTNQPQHF
- | - | TRBJ1-2 | TRBV18 | TGTGCCAGCTCACCTCGTTCTGGGGGGCATGATGGCTACACCTTC | CASSPRSGGHDGYTF
TRBD1 | once | TRBJ2-5 | TRBV7-3 | TGTGCCAGCAGCCCAGGGACAGCTCAAGAGACCCAGTACTTC | CASSPGTAQETQYF
- | few | TRBJ2-7 | TRBV7-3 | TGTGCCAGCAGCCGGGACACCGAGCAGTACTTC | CASSRDTEQYF
- | - | TRBJ2-1 | TRBV5-1 | TGCGCCAGCAGCCAGACCATGCAAGGTATCAAGTTCTTC | CASSQTMQGIKFF
- | - | TRBJ2-3 | TRBV29-1 | TGCAGCGGTGACACTTGGGATTTCACAGATACGCAGTATTTT | CSGDTWDFTDTQYF
- | few | TRBJ2-7 | TRBV7-6 | TGTGCCAGCAGCTTAGAACTGGTATCAAAAGCCGAGCAGTACTTC | CASSLELVSKAEQYF
TRBD2 | - | TRBJ2-5 | TRBV30 | TGTGCCTGGGTCCGGATCAGTAGCGGGAAGGGGACCCAGTACTTC | CAWVRISSGKGTQYF
TRBD2 | - | TRBJ2-7 | TRBV2 | TGTGCCAGCAGTGAACTAGCGGGGGCGTCCTACGAGCAGTACTTC | CASSELAGASYEQYF
- | - | TRBJ2-7 | TRBV9 | TGTGCCAGCAGCGTAGGGAGTCTAAGCTCCTACGAGCAGTACTTC | CASSVGSLSSYEQYF
- | - | TRBJ1-5 | TRBV11-2 | TGTGCCAGCAGCTTAGTTTCTGGGAATAGCAATCAGCCCCAGCATTTT | CASSLVSGNSNQPQHF
- | - | TRBJ2-7 | TRBV11-2 | TGTGCCAGCAGCTTAGGCTTTACCTACGAGCAGTACTTC | CASSLGFTYEQYF
- | once | TRBJ2-7 | TRBV10-3 | TGTGCCATCAGTGAAGCTGGAGTGGGAAACTACGAGCAGTACTTC | CAISEAGVGNYEQYF
- | - | TRBJ2-6 | TRBV7-3 | TGTGCCAGCAGCTTATATCCGGGGACCCCTGGGGCCAACGTCCTGACTTTC | CASSLYPGTPGANVLTF
TRBD1 | - | TRBJ1-2 | TRBV2 | TGTGCCGGACGTGAGACAGGGGAAGGTGGCTACACCTTC | CAGRETGEGGYTF
TRBD1 | - | TRBJ2-3 | TRBV5-1 | TGCGCCAGCAGCGAGGACAGGGAGTTCACAGATACGCAGTATTTT | CASSEDREFTDTQYF
- | - | TRBJ2-2 | TRBV7-6 | TGTGCCAGCGGACCTCAGAACACCGGGGAGCTGTTTTTT | CASGPQNTGELFF
- | few | TRBJ2-7 | TRBV19 | TGTGCCAGTAGTACGCCGGCCGGGTTTAGGTACGAGCAGTACTTC | CASSTPAGFRYEQYF
TRBD2 | - | TRBJ2-7 | TRBV7-2 | TGTGCCAGCAGCCTTCTCGCACTAGCGGGGGGGCCGGCCTCCGAGCAGTACTTC | CASSLLALAGGPASEQYF
- | - | TRBJ2-2 | TRBV7-9 | TGTGCCAGCAGCTCCGACCATTTAGCGCTGTTTTTT | CASSSDHLALFF
- | few | TRBJ2-1 | TRBV28 | TGTGCCAGCAGTTTAGGGACTTCCTCCTACAATGAGCAGTTCTTC | CASSLGTSSYNEQFF
- | - | TRBJ1-1 | TRBV25-1 | TGTGCCAGCAGTGAAGGGGGACCGTCGAACACTGAAGCTTTCTTT | CASSEGGPSNTEAFF
- | - | TRBJ1-4 | TRBV11-2 | TGTGCCAGCAGCCCCGGCCCTAATGAAAAACTGTTTTTT | CASSPGPNEKLFF
- | - | TRBJ2-7 | TRBV15 | TGTGCCACCAGCAGAGATAGGGGGTACGAGCAGTACTTC | CATSRDRGYEQYF
TRBD2 | - | TRBJ2-5 | TRBV7-7 | TGTGCTAGCAGCCAAGGACTAGCGGGAGAGACCCAGTACTTC | CASSQGLAGETQYF
- | few | TRBJ1-2 | TRBV30 | TGTGCCTGGAGTGGGACCTATGGCTACACCTTC | CAWSGTYGYTF
- | - | TRBJ2-7 | TRBV6-5 | TGTGCCAGCAGTTACTCTCGGGGCTACGAGCAGTACTTC | CASSYSRGYEQYF
- | - | TRBJ1-1 | TRBV19 | TGTGCCAGTAGTATAATTGGAAACACTGAAGCTTTCTTT | CASSIIGNTEAFF
- | - | TRBJ1-2 | TRBV30 | TGTGCCTGGAATCTAAACACCGGAGGCTACACCTTC | CAWNLNTGGYTF
- | - | TRBJ2-2 | TRBV4-3 | TGCGCCAGCAGCCCCAACTTCCTCTTGATAGGCGGGGAGCTGTTTTTT | CASSPNFLLIGGELFF
TRBD1 | - | TRBJ1-5 | TRBV19 | TGTGCCAGTAGTGCTCCGGACAGGGGAAGAGGACAGCCCCAGCATTTT | CASSAPDRGRGQPQHF
TRBD1 | - | TRBJ2-3 | TRBV27 | TGTGCCAGCAGTTACTCGAGGGGACAGGGGGCAAGTACAGATACGCAGTATTTT | CASSYSRGQGASTDTQYF
- | - | TRBJ2-1 | TRBV30 | TGTGCCTGGGAGGGGGTTGGGGGCAATGAGCAGTTCTTC | CAWEGVGGNEQFF
- | - | TRBJ1-1 | TRBV5-4 | TGTGCCAGCAACCAATTCATGAACACTGAAGCTTTCTTT | CASNQFMNTEAFF
- | - | TRBJ1-3 | TRBV6-8 | TGTGCCAGCAGTTACTCGATCATCGGGAAAACTCTCTCTGGAAACACCATATATTTT | CASSYSIIGKTLSGNTIYF
- | - | TRBJ1-1 | TRBV7-9 | TGTGCCAGCAGCCCCTACACCACGAACACTGAAGCTTTCTTT | CASSPYTTNTEAFF
TRBD2 | - | TRBJ2-5 | TRBV5-1 | TGCGCCAGCAGCCCCCCCCTCGGAGCGGGAGCCTTAGAGACCCAGTACTTC | CASSPPLGAGALETQYF